Listed below are T cell receptor beta chains from one sample, sequenced in a study of identifying expanded T cells in peripheral blood. TCRdb's table, derived via immunoSEQ multiplex PCR, lists solely in-frame clones and lacks some. The profile shows approximately 100,000 clones, around nine tenths of them singletons. What was sequenced was blood. The origin of the receptors is a person between 18 and 75 years old in good health. Each CDR3 is given with its conserved first and last residue. The D gene is left open where the match is weak.

d_call j_call v_call cdr3_aa
TRBD1 TRBJ2-7 TRBV7-2 CASSRTGQDSYEQYF
TRBD2 TRBJ2-1 TRBV5-6 CASSLAGTSGHNEQFF
- TRBJ1-2 TRBV20-1 CQRLGVAGYTF
TRBD2 TRBJ2-4 TRBV2 CASSVERGLGSIQYF
- TRBJ2-5 TRBV5-4 CASSRKDQETQYF
- TRBJ2-7 TRBV5-1 CASSLASPAYEQYF
TRBD1 TRBJ1-6 TRBV5-1 CASSLVGGQGGSPLHF
- TRBJ1-1 TRBV18 CASTRTLTGMNTEAFF
- TRBJ2-7 TRBV19 CASSITGASTHEQYF
- - TRBV29-1 CSVRGSLNYEQYF
TRBD2 TRBJ2-7 TRBV29-1 CSVGSGGSAYEQYF
- TRBJ1-6 TRBV5-4 CASSLVFSSPLHF